The 30 T cell receptor beta chains in this list originate from one sample, sequenced in a study of T cell changes during pregnancy in multiple sclerosis. The protocol was immunoSEQ multiplex PCR, while the TCRdb copy is restricted to in-frame clones and leaves out a portion. The sample lists fewer than 65,000 clones, more than 85% occurring once. Sequenced material: peripheral blood, taken before pregnancy. The source is a female donor with multiple sclerosis, enrolled in a pregnancy study.

This clone was seen just once. This rearrangement joins TRBV11-2 to TRBJ1-2; 9 bases fit TRBD1. This CDR3 has 16 residues. V was pared by 1 base and J by 2 bases, with 5 bases of the junction left unmatched. Germline assignment: CDR1 SGHAT and CDR2 FQNNGV. As DNA, the CDR3 is TGTGCCAGCAGCTTAGCCGGGACAGGGAGGAACTATGGCTACACCTTC. It codes for CASSLAGTGRNYGYTF.

The CDR3 protein is CASSINGENTEAFF. Here the CDR3 DNA reads TGTGCCAGTAGTATTAACGGAGAGAACACTGAAGCTTTCTTT. The chain combines TRBV19 with TRBJ1-1; D unclear. Germline V CDR1 and CDR2: LNHDA, SQIVND (reference sequence). V gave up 3 bases and J gave up 1 base, with 9 bases separating them. The CDR3 loop spans 14 amino acids. Looking up the rest from reference TRBV19 and TRBJ1-1 gives the full variable domain: DGGITQSPKYLFRKEGQNVTLSCEQNLNHDAMYWYRQDPGQGLRLIYYSQIVNDFQKGDIAEGYSVSREKKESFPLTVTSAQKNPTAFYLCASSINGENTEAFFGQGTRLTVV.

The chain joins TRBV19 to TRBJ1-2; D is uncertain. V was clipped by 1 base and J by 7 bases, with 10 bases between them. CDR1 and CDR2 from the germline V gene are LNHDA and SQIVND (reference sequence). This CDR3 contains 13 residues. CDR3 nucleotide sequence: TGTGCCAGTAGTATAGCGGACTGGGCTGGCTACACCTTC. Translated, it gives CASSIADWAGYTF.

J is TRBJ1-2 and V is TRBV7-6; TRBD1 agrees at 7 bases. Per germline, CDR1 SGHVS and CDR2 FNYEAQ. The CDR3 has 14 amino acids. The J segment lost 7 bases and the V segment lost 2 bases, leaving 7 bases of the junction unmatched. The chain's CDR3 is CASSLTVGGSGYTF. CDR3 nucleotides: TGTGCCAGCAGCTTAACCGTAGGGGGCTCTGGCTACACCTTC.

CDR3 region: CASSPRQGPTNEKLFF. CDR3 sequence (DNA): TGTGCCAGCAGCCCGAGACAGGGGCCAACTAATGAAAAACTGTTTTTT. This chain links TRBV9 with TRBJ1-4; 8 bases fit TRBD1. Looked up from germline, CDR1 is SGDLS and CDR2 is YYNGEE. The CDR3 sequence is 16 residues long. Germline trimming cut 4 bases from V and 0 bases from J; bases unmatched to any gene: 5.

The chain employs TRBV5-4 and TRBJ1-5; D is perhaps TRBD1 (5 bases). Trimming pared 4 bases from V and 2 bases from J, leaving 7 bases between. CDR1 is SGHNT, CDR2 YYREEE, per germline (reference sequence). This CDR3 comprises 13 residues. The DNA of the CDR3 is TGTGCCAGCAGCCCGGGGGGCAATCAGCCCCAGCATTTT. Translation gives CASSPGGNQPQHF.

This clone has more than one count but fewer than ten. V is TRBV7-8 and J is TRBJ1-5, with TRBD1 matching over 9 bases. V gave up 5 bases and J gave up 6 bases; unmatched junction bases: 5. CDR3 size: 14 residues. In germline, CDR1 is SGHVS, CDR2 FQNEAQ. CDR3 sequence: CASSAYRGLQPQHF. The CDR3 DNA sequence: TGTGCCAGCAGCGCGTACAGGGGGCTTCAGCCCCAGCATTTT. Based on the CDR3 plus reference TRBV7-8 and TRBJ1-5, the full variable domain is GAGVSQSPRYKVAKRGQDVALRCDPISGHVSLFWYQQALGQGPEFLTYFQNEAQLDKSGLPSDRFFAERPEGSVSTLKIQRTQQEDSAVYLCASSAYRGLQPQHFGDGTRLSIL.

V and J are TRBV5-1 and TRBJ1-1, with D possibly TRBD1 on 6 matching bases. V lost 5 bases and J lost 1, with 9 bases in between. Germline V gene sequence: CDR1 SGHRS, CDR2 YFSETQ. The CDR3 extends over 13 amino acids. CDR3 sequence: CASRDRTNTEAFF. CDR3 coding DNA: TGCGCCAGCAGGGACAGAACGAACACTGAAGCTTTCTTT.

This chain connects TRBV5-1 to TRBJ2-1, with a possible D match to TRBD1 (5 bases). Trimming shortened V by 4 bases and J by 2 bases, and 19 bases separated the two germline ends. This CDR3 is 17 amino acids long. Germline CDR1 reads SGHRS; CDR2 reads YFSETQ. The CDR3 is CASSIQARVSPYNEQFF. The CDR3 nucleotides read TGCGCCAGCAGCATCCAAGCCAGGGTATCCCCCTACAATGAGCAGTTCTTC.

This clone is a singleton in its sample. V is TRBV5-6 and J is TRBJ2-7; D gene uncertain. CDR3 length equals 13 residues. Trimming stripped 2 bases from V and 6 bases from J, with 12 bases between. Per the germline V gene, CDR1 is SGHDT and CDR2 is YYEEEE. DNA of the CDR3: TGTGCCAGCAGCTTTAGTAGTACCCGCGAGCAGTACTTC. This gives the protein CASSFSSTREQYF.

This chain joins TRBV27 and TRBJ1-2; weak D call: TRBD1 (5 bases). The CDR3 spans 13 residues. CDR1 MNHEY and CDR2 SMNVEV come from the germline V gene (reference sequence). V was trimmed by 3 bases and J by 0 bases, leaving 5 bases between them. In DNA, the CDR3 is TGTGCCAGCAGTTTCAGGGCTAACTATGGCTACACCTTC. This encodes CASSFRANYGYTF.

This chain uses TRBV18 with TRBJ1-2; maybe TRBD1 (5 bases). V was clipped by 4 bases and J by 1 base, with 7 bases between them. The CDR3 is 13 residues long. Germline lookup yields CDR1 KGHSH and CDR2 LQKENI. The CDR3 sequence is CASSRGGNYGYTF. The CDR3 nucleotides are TGTGCCAGCTCACGCGGGGGTAACTATGGCTACACCTTC.

This chain joins TRBV7-9 and TRBJ1-6, with D tentatively TRBD1 (6 bases). CDR3 length equals 14 residues. Germline assignment: CDR1 SEHNR and CDR2 FQNEAQ (reference sequence). The ends were cut back, 5 bases at V and 8 bases at J, with 13 bases in the middle. The DNA for the CDR3 is TGTGCCAGCAGCCAACAGGGTTCGGATTCACCCCTCCACTTT. Amino acid sequence: CASSQQGSDSPLHF. Supplemented by reference TRBV7-9 and TRBJ1-6, the full variable domain reads DTGVSQNPRHKITKRGQNVTFRCDPISEHNRLYWYRQTLGQGPEFLTYFQNEAQLEKSRLLSDRFSAERPKGSFSTLEIQRTEQGDSAMYLCASSQQGSDSPLHFGNGTRLTVT.

This clone has only one observation. The J gene is TRBJ2-1, the V gene TRBV9; 13 bases line up with TRBD2. J lost 10 bases, V lost 3 bases, and 10 bases had no gene match. The V gene's germline CDR1 is SGDLS and CDR2 YYNGEE. The CDR3 covers 16 residues. This chain's CDR3 is CASSEAGLAGEGEQFF. The CDR3 DNA reads TGTGCCAGCAGCGAGGCCGGACTAGCGGGGGAGGGGGAGCAGTTCTTC.

This clone was seen a handful of times. The gene calls are TRBV6-5 and TRBJ2-7; possibly TRBD1 for D (6 bases). The ends were cut back, 6 bases at V and 4 bases at J, with 19 bases in the middle. Germline CDR1 reads MNHEY; CDR2 reads SVGAGI. CDR3 length: 15 amino acids. DNA of the CDR3: TGTGCCAGCAGAGATAACACCAGGGGAACATACGAGCAGTACTTC. Amino acid sequence: CASRDNTRGTYEQYF.

V is TRBV7-2 and J is TRBJ1-6; 10 bases are shared with TRBD1. Unmatched junction bases numbered 1, after V lost 1 base and J lost 7 bases. This CDR3 comprises 15 residues. CDR1 is SGHTA, CDR2 FQGNSA, per germline. The CDR3 region is CASSLGGQGNSPLHF. CDR3 DNA: TGTGCCAGCAGCTTAGGGGGACAGGGGAATTCACCCCTCCACTTT.

The rearrangement uses TRBV11-2 and TRBJ2-7, with 8 bases that match TRBD1. The ends lost 5 bases at V and 3 bases at J; junction bases unmatched: 6. The CDR3 is made up of 14 amino acids. The V gene's germline CDR1 is SGHAT and CDR2 FQNNGV. DNA of the CDR3: TGTGCCAGCAGCCGGACAGGGAAGGACTACGAGCAGTACTTC. Translation gives CASSRTGKDYEQYF.

This clone was detected only a few times. This rearrangement joins TRBV19 to TRBJ1-3; weak D call: TRBD1 (6 bases). CDR1 and CDR2 (germline): LNHDA, SQIVND (reference sequence). The CDR3 loop spans 14 amino acids. V was shortened by 6 bases and J by 0 bases, with 9 bases between the two germline ends. CDR3 in amino acids: CASSDRFSGNTIYF. CDR3 bases: TGTGCCAGTAGCGACAGGTTCTCTGGAAACACCATATATTTT.

This sequence joins TRBV15 and TRBJ2-7; 7 bases fit TRBD1. V lost 3 bases and J lost 3; bases outside the gene matches: 11. The CDR3 contains 16 residues. Germline V gene data show CDR1 as LNHNV and CDR2 as YYDKDF (reference sequence). Here the CDR3 reads CATSSRQGEKIYEQYF. CDR3 nucleotides: TGTGCCACCAGCAGTCGGCAGGGGGAGAAAATCTACGAGCAGTACTTC.

This clone was picked up one time. The rearrangement joins TRBV7-2 to TRBJ2-1, with a weak D call TRBD2 (5 bases). Trimming removed 4 bases at V and 6 bases at J, with 19 bases between. CDR1 SGHTA and CDR2 FQGNSA come from the germline V gene. The CDR3 spans 16 residues. In DNA, the CDR3 is TGTGCCAGCAGCTCACTACTAGGGTTGGGAGTCAATGAGCAGTTCTTC. This translates into CASSSLLGLGVNEQFF.

V is TRBV11-2 and J is TRBJ1-6; weak D call: TRBD1 (6 bases). This CDR3 has 18 amino acids. CDR1 and CDR2 from the germline V gene are SGHAT and FQNNGV. Trimming took 7 bases from V and 3 from J, leaving 22 bases between them. CDR3 protein: CASTTSLRLTGYNSPLHF. DNA for the CDR3: TGTGCCAGCACCACAAGCCTCCGACTGACAGGCTATAATTCACCCCTCCACTTT.

The CDR3 spells CASSSNRVEKLFF. In DNA, the CDR3 is TGTGCCAGCAGCTCTAACAGGGTTGAAAAACTGTTTTTT. This chain connects TRBV7-3 to TRBJ1-4, with a possible D match to TRBD1 (6 bases). The length of the CDR3 is 13 residues. V lost 4 bases to trimming and J lost 7 bases, with 10 bases between them. CDR1 and CDR2 (germline): SGHTA, FQGTGA.

This chain links TRBV19 with TRBJ1-1; D perhaps matches TRBD1 (6 bases). The CDR3 loop spans 14 amino acids. V was pared by 6 bases and J by 2 bases, with 13 bases between. CDR1 and CDR2 (germline): LNHDA, SQIVND (reference sequence). This chain's CDR3 is CASRPAGGNTEAFF. The CDR3 DNA reads TGTGCCAGTAGGCCGGCGGGGGGCAACACTGAAGCTTTCTTT. Based on the CDR3 plus reference TRBV19 and TRBJ1-1, the full variable domain is DGGITQSPKYLFRKEGQNVTLSCEQNLNHDAMYWYRQDPGQGLRLIYYSQIVNDFQKGDIAEGYSVSREKKESFPLTVTSAQKNPTAFYLCASRPAGGNTEAFFGQGTRLTVV.

This rearrangement joins TRBV4-3 to TRBJ1-3; the D is unclear. CDR3 size: 16 residues. Germline V gene lookup returns CDR1 LGHNA and CDR2 YSLEER. Trimming took off 4 bases at V and 1 base at J, with 14 bases between the two ends. The CDR3 region is CASSPLIPGSGNTIYF. In DNA form, the CDR3 reads TGCGCCAGCAGCCCCTTGATCCCGGGGTCTGGAAACACCATATATTTT.

V and J are TRBV6-5 and TRBJ2-1; 11 bases are a match to TRBD2. The V gene's germline CDR1 is MNHEY and CDR2 SVGAGI. The CDR3 length is 15 residues. After removal of 6 bases from V and 7 bases from J, the junction contained 8 bases not matched to a gene. The CDR3 region is CASRSVTSGGNEQFF. DNA for the CDR3: TGTGCCAGCAGATCAGTTACTAGCGGGGGAAATGAGCAGTTCTTC.

The V gene is TRBV6-5, the J gene TRBJ1-2; D may be TRBD1 (5 bases). Germline CDR1 is MNHEY and CDR2 is SVGAGI. V lost 2 bases and J 4 bases, leaving 11 bases between the germline ends. CDR3 size: 14 residues. The CDR3 sequence: CASSYVGEGYGYTF. The CDR3 DNA reads TGTGCCAGCAGTTACGTAGGGGAAGGCTATGGCTACACCTTC.

V gene TRBV7-9 combines with J gene TRBJ2-3; 7 bases align to TRBD2. Germline lookup yields CDR1 SEHNR and CDR2 FQNEAQ (reference sequence). The CDR3 totals 14 residues. J lost 3 bases, V lost 7 bases, and 7 bases had no gene match. Here the CDR3 DNA reads TGTGCCAGCACGTGGGAGGGTAATACAGATACGCAGTATTTT. As protein: CASTWEGNTDTQYF.

The rearrangement joins TRBV9 to TRBJ2-1, with D perhaps TRBD1 (6 bases). Trimming pared 1 base from V and 0 bases from J, leaving 17 bases between. The CDR3 has 18 amino acids. From germline, CDR1 is SGDLS and CDR2 YYNGEE. The CDR3 DNA reads TGTGCCAGCAGCGTAATTAGCGCAGGGGTAAGCTCCTACAATGAGCAGTTCTTC. This translates into CASSVISAGVSSYNEQFF.

This clone was detected a few times. V gene TRBV21-1 combines with J gene TRBJ1-1. TRBV21-1 is noted as a pseudogene. The length of the CDR3 is 10 residues. The CDR3 loop is CASPRGEAFF. In DNA form, the CDR3 reads TGTGCCAGCCCCCGAGGTGAAGCTTTCTTT.

This chain uses TRBV9 with TRBJ1-1; 9 nucleotides agree with TRBD1. Germline values: CDR1 SGDLS, CDR2 YYNGEE. After removal of 3 bases from V and 6 bases from J, the junction contained 9 bases not matched to a gene. CDR3 size: 15 residues. In nucleotides, the CDR3 is TGTGCCAGCAGCGCACCGGACAGGGGATCCGCTGAAGCTTTCTTT. Amino acids: CASSAPDRGSAEAFF.